These 18 T cell receptor beta chains share one sample of origin, sequenced in a study of T-cell memory formation after mild COVID-19. MiXCR, applied by TCRdb to the 5' RACE reads, yields one record per CDR3 protein. The sample lists about 290,000 distinct CDR3 sequences, roughly 15% occurring once. The sequencing input was PBMCs or a T cell subset sorted from them (not recorded which). Receptors originate from a man between 18 and 35 years old who had mild COVID-19 (a few samples of this study predate the infection). Cell type and time point are not known.

The chain recombines TRBV28 with TRBJ2-7, with 7 bases fitting TRBD1. The CDR3 has 14 residues. V shed 5 bases, J shed 3 bases, and the junction held 7 bases outside the gene matches. In germline, CDR1 is MDHEN, CDR2 SYDVKM. The CDR3 loop is CASSTGTASYEQYV. CDR3 DNA sequence: TGTGCCAGCAGTACCGGGACAGCTAGCTACGAGCAGTACGTC.

The chain has TRBV5-1 and TRBJ1-4, with 10 bases identical to TRBD1. The CDR3 extends over 14 amino acids. V lost 4 bases to trimming and J lost 6 bases; unmatched junction nucleotides: 3. The germline gives CDR1 SGHRS, CDR2 YFSETQ. CDR3 sequence reads: CASSRQGADEKLFF. DNA of the CDR3: TGCGCCAGCAGCCGACAGGGGGCCGATGAAAAACTGTTTTTT. Full variable domain (missing parts from reference TRBV5-1 and TRBJ1-4): KAGVTQTPRYLIKTRGQQVTLSCSPISGHRSVSWYQQTPGQGLQFLFEYFSETQRNKGNFPGRFSGRQFSNSRSEMNVSTLELGDSALYLCASSRQGADEKLFFGSGTQLSVL.

This rearrangement joins TRBV4-1 to TRBJ2-1; D not resolved. The CDR3 sequence is 12 residues long. V lost 0 bases to trimming and J lost 12 bases, with 9 bases between them. Germline CDR1 is MGHRA and CDR2 is YSYEKL. CDR3 DNA: TGCGCCAGCAGCCAAGATCCCAGTTTGCAGTTCTTC. Translation gives CASSQDPSLQFF.

Worth noting for this clonotype: A much bigger clone sits one base away, suggesting this may be a read error. The chain combines TRBV11-2 with TRBJ2-3, with D tentatively TRBD1 or TRBD2 (6 bases each). The germline CDR1 and CDR2 sequences are SGHAT and FQNNGV. CDR3 length equals 16 residues. The CDR3 nucleotides are TGTTCCAGCAGCTCAATTGGGACGGGGGCCACAGATACGCAGTATTTT. This gives the protein CSSSSIGTGATDTQYF.

This clonotype was observed at least ten times. The chain recombines TRBV5-1 with TRBJ2-1; TRBD1 or TRBD2 may be the D gene (6 bases each). V lost 2 bases to trimming and J lost 2 bases, with 11 bases between them. Germline V lookup: CDR1 SGHRS, CDR2 YFSETQ. This CDR3 is built from 15 residues. The CDR3 spells CASSFTGAPYNEQFF. The CDR3 DNA follows: TGCGCCAGCAGCTTTACGGGGGCACCCTACAATGAGCAGTTCTTC. Full variable domain (remainder filled in from reference TRBV5-1 and TRBJ2-1): KAGVTQTPRYLIKTRGQQVTLSCSPISGHRSVSWYQQTPGQGLQFLFEYFSETQRNKGNFPGRFSGRQFSNSRSEMNVSTLELGDSALYLCASSFTGAPYNEQFFGPGTRLTVL.

This clonotype turned up a few times. V is TRBV7-9 and J is TRBJ1-3; 8 bases align to TRBD1. Per germline, CDR1 SEHNR and CDR2 FQNEAQ (reference sequence). The CDR3 consists of 16 residues. V gave up 5 bases and J gave up 0 bases; unmatched junction bases: 6. The CDR3 spells CASSPRQGSSGNTIYF. The CDR3 nucleotides read TGTGCCAGCAGCCCCCGACAGGGGAGCTCTGGAAACACCATATATTTT.

This clonotype was observed a handful of times. V and J are TRBV4-1 and TRBJ1-5; D not certain. The CDR3 runs to 13 residues. Germline CDR1 MGHRA, CDR2 YSYEKL. V lost 5 bases to trimming and J lost 5 bases, with 10 bases between them. DNA of the CDR3: TGCGCCAGCAGCTCTTCAACCCATCAGCCCCAGCATTTT. This encodes CASSSSTHQPQHF.

The chain has TRBV2 and TRBJ1-4; no firm D call. Trimming took off 3 bases at V and 0 bases at J, with 5 bases between the two ends. Germline CDR1 is SNHLY and CDR2 is FYNNEI. The CDR3 loop spans 14 amino acids. CDR3 sequence (DNA): TGTGCCAGCAGTGACGCGGCAACTAATGAAAAACTGTTTTTT. Translating it yields CASSDAATNEKLFF. Using reference TRBV2 and TRBJ1-4 for the parts outside the CDR3, the full variable domain is EPEVTQTPSHQVTQMGQEVILRCVPISNHLYFYWYRQILGQKVEFLVSFYNNEISEKSEIFDDQFSVERPDGSNFTLKIRSTKLEDSAMYFCASSDAATNEKLFFGSGTQLSVL.

The chain couples TRBV6-5 to TRBJ1-4; D might be TRBD1 (5 bases). CDR3 length: 14 residues. Germline V gene lookup returns CDR1 MNHEY and CDR2 SVGAGI. The V and J ends lost 7 bases and 3 bases respectively, with 12 bases between them. The CDR3 sequence is CASKTDRANEKLFF. In DNA, the CDR3 is TGTGCCAGCAAAACAGACAGAGCTAATGAAAAACTGTTTTTT.

V and J are TRBV5-5 and TRBJ2-1; D might be TRBD1 or TRBD2, each matching 10 bases. The V gene's germline CDR1 is SGHKS and CDR2 YYEKEE (reference sequence). Trimming shortened V by 3 bases and J by 6 bases, and 22 bases separated the two germline ends. The CDR3 is made up of 17 amino acids. For the CDR3, the DNA is TGTGCCAGCAGCTCCCTACTAGCGGGACAGGGGTTCAATGAGCAGTTCTTC. Translation gives CASSSLLAGQGFNEQFF.

The gene calls are TRBV20-1 and TRBJ1-2, with D unclear. Per germline, CDR1 DFQATT and CDR2 SNEGSKA (reference sequence). The CDR3 extends over 11 amino acids. V lost 4 bases and J 3 bases, leaving 6 bases between the germline ends. CDR3 sequence (DNA): TGCAGTGCTATAGGTTACTATGGCTACACCTTC. Amino acid sequence: CSAIGYYGYTF.

This clonotype was counted a single time. Germline is not matched at one junction end, which may reflect a read error. The rearrangement uses TRBV7-6 and TRBJ1-1; D ambiguous. The CDR3 has 14 amino acids. Germline V gene lookup returns CDR1 SGHVS and CDR2 FNYEAQ. Here the CDR3 reads CASSLTGFMNTEAF. The CDR3 DNA reads as TGTGCCAGCAGCTTGACCGGGTTCATGAACACTGAAGCTTTT.

This clonotype was found many times. The chain joins TRBV7-2 to TRBJ2-5; 9 nucleotides agree with TRBD2. The CDR3 is 15 residues long. Germline V gene lookup returns CDR1 SGHTA and CDR2 FQGNSA. Trimming cost V 1 base and J 2 bases; bases outside gene matches: 2. The CDR3 loop is CASSLDAGGQETQYF. CDR3 DNA: TGTGCCAGCAGCTTAGATGCGGGGGGGCAAGAGACCCAGTACTTC.

DNA for the CDR3: TGTGCCAGCAGCCCCCCGGACTACGAGCAGTACTTC. Residues: CASSPPDYEQYF. V and J are TRBV7-3 and TRBJ2-7; unclear D gene. Germline V gene lookup returns CDR1 SGHTA and CDR2 FQGTGA. The CDR3 has 12 residues. With 5 bases removed from V and 3 bases from J, the gap between germline ends came to 8 bases.

This clonotype was detected many times. The rearrangement links TRBV6-2 or TRBV6-3 to TRBJ2-3, with TRBD2 identical over 8 bases. There are 15 residues in the CDR3. Trimming removed 3 bases from V and 3 bases from J; junction bases left unmatched: 5. Germline-derived CDR1 and CDR2 are MNHEY and SVGEGT. In DNA, the CDR3 is TGTGCCAGCAGTTATCGTGGCGGGGGGACAGATACGCAGTATTTT. This gives the protein CASSYRGGGTDTQYF.

About this clonotype: A junction end diverges from the germline sequence, so it may reflect a read error. CDR3: CASSTGTGITDTQYF. The CDR3 DNA sequence: TGTGCTAGCAGCACCGGGACAGGTATCACAGATACGCAGTATTTT. V is TRBV7-7 and J is TRBJ2-3; 8 bases are shared with TRBD1. The CDR3 length is 15 residues. The germline gives CDR1 SSHAT, CDR2 FNYEAQ (reference sequence).

This clonotype has ten or more counts. The chain carries TRBV24-1 and TRBJ1-1, with D possibly matching TRBD1 (6 bases). This CDR3 is 15 amino acids long. In germline, CDR1 is KGHDR, CDR2 SFDVKD. V was clipped by 3 bases and J by 4 bases, with 14 bases between them. The CDR3 protein is CATSDSLGAATEAFF. The CDR3 region has the DNA TGTGCCACCAGTGATAGTCTGGGGGCGGCCACTGAAGCTTTCTTT.

The chain recombines TRBV4-2 with TRBJ2-5, with 10 nucleotides matching TRBD2. Unmatched junction bases numbered 5, after V lost 2 bases and J lost 5 bases. Germline V gene data show CDR1 as LGHNA and CDR2 as YNFKEQ. CDR3 length: 15 residues. CDR3 loop: CASSQSGGARETQYF. The CDR3, as DNA: TGTGCCAGCAGCCAAAGCGGGGGGGCCCGCGAGACCCAGTACTTC.